A single sample gave rise to the 17 T cell receptor beta chains below, sequenced in a study of blood T cell repertoires in COVID-19. TCRdb's copy holds only in-frame clones and misses some; the assay was immunoSEQ multiplex PCR. This sample has roughly 340,000 clones, with roughly 90% found just once. Sequenced sample: peripheral blood. These TCRs come from a woman younger than 45 with COVID-19, enrolled during active disease.

This chain links TRBV6-5 with TRBJ1-5; D is undetermined. This CDR3 spans 14 amino acids. The germline V gene encodes CDR1 MNHEY and CDR2 SVGAGI. The V end lost 3 bases, the J end lost 5 bases, and 11 bases lay between the germline ends. The CDR3 spells CASSYAQADQPQHF. Here the CDR3 DNA reads TGTGCCAGCAGTTATGCCCAGGCTGATCAGCCCCAGCATTTT.

The chain has TRBV19 and TRBJ2-2; 12 nucleotides align to TRBD2. With 5 bases clipped from V and 5 bases from J, the junction kept 9 bases outside the gene matches. CDR1 is LNHDA and CDR2 is SQIVND in the germline V gene (reference sequence). The CDR3 runs to 17 residues. The CDR3 sequence is CASSQTSGSARTGELFF. The CDR3 coding sequence is TGTGCCAGTAGTCAGACTAGCGGGAGCGCCCGAACCGGGGAGCTGTTTTTT. The full variable domain, with the rest looked up from reference TRBV19 and TRBJ2-2, is DGGITQSPKYLFRKEGQNVTLSCEQNLNHDAMYWYRQDPGQGLRLIYYSQIVNDFQKGDIAEGYSVSREKKESFPLTVTSAQKNPTAFYLCASSQTSGSARTGELFFGEGSRLTVL.

The chain combines TRBV5-4 with TRBJ2-5; 8 nucleotides line up with TRBD1. With 7 bases clipped from V and 5 bases from J, the junction kept 10 bases outside the gene matches. There are 14 residues in the CDR3. Germline V CDR1 and CDR2: SGHNT, YYREEE (reference sequence). CDR3: CASGGQGALETQYF. The CDR3 DNA reads as TGTGCCAGCGGAGGGCAGGGGGCTTTGGAGACCCAGTACTTC.

This clone came up a few times. The chain uses TRBV6-6 and TRBJ1-5, with TRBD1 matching over 12 bases. V was clipped by 6 bases and J by 11 bases; unmatched bases: 8. CDR3 length: 14 residues. Germline V CDR1 and CDR2: MNHNY, SVGAGI (reference sequence). CDR3 nucleotide sequence: TGTGCCAGCAGCGGGACAGGGGGCTTCAGCTCCCAGCATTTT. This sequence encodes CASSGTGGFSSQHF.

The chain is built from TRBV5-6 and TRBJ1-1; D gene ambiguous. V lost 3 bases, J lost 1 base, and 7 bases lay in between. Germline CDR1 is SGHDT and CDR2 is YYEEEE. This CDR3 comprises 13 residues. CDR3 sequence (DNA): TGTGCCAGCAGCTCCGCAGGGAACACTGAAGCTTTCTTT. Its protein product is CASSSAGNTEAFF.

The gene calls are TRBV6-5 and TRBJ2-1; 8 nucleotides align to TRBD2. The CDR3 covers 15 residues. Germline V CDR1 and CDR2: MNHEY, SVGAGI. J lost 4 bases, V lost 6 bases, and 8 bases had no gene match. CDR3 DNA: TGTGCCAGCAGCCCGGGGGGGGCGTCGTACAATGAGCAGTTCTTC. Amino acids: CASSPGGASYNEQFF.

The DNA of the CDR3 is TGTGCCAGCAGCCAGGAGTTCTCTGGAAACACCATATATTTT. Amino acids: CASSQEFSGNTIYF. The J gene is TRBJ1-3, the V gene TRBV4-2; D remains ambiguous. Germline values: CDR1 LGHNA, CDR2 YNFKEQ. The CDR3 extends over 14 amino acids. Trimming took 3 bases from V and 0 from J, leaving 6 bases between them.

The chain links TRBV6-5 to TRBJ2-2; unclear D gene. V gave up 4 bases and J gave up 5 bases, with 14 bases separating them. Germline-derived CDR1 and CDR2 are MNHEY and SVGAGI. CDR3 length equals 15 residues. CDR3 loop: CASSSLFGSTGELFF. In nucleotides, the CDR3 is TGTGCCAGCAGTTCCCTATTTGGTAGTACCGGGGAGCTGTTTTTT.

The genes are TRBV24-1 and TRBJ2-4; D remains ambiguous. The germline V gene has CDR1 KGHDR and CDR2 SFDVKD. This CDR3 has 14 amino acids. Trimming stripped 0 bases from V and 6 bases from J, with 8 bases between. The DNA of the CDR3 is TGTGCCACCAGTGATTTGCAATGGGCAAACATTCAGTACTTC. This codes for CATSDLQWANIQYF.

In this sample, this clone turned up once. V and J are TRBV5-1 and TRBJ2-2, with 7 bases lining up with TRBD2. Germline CDR1 is SGHRS and CDR2 is YFSETQ. V was pared by 4 bases and J by 5 bases, with 11 bases of the junction left unmatched. The CDR3 spans 16 residues. Here the CDR3 DNA reads TGCGCCAGCAGCACCGGGGAGGGAACCTTAACCGGGGAGCTGTTTTTT. Protein: CASSTGEGTLTGELFF.

The V call is TRBV12-3 or TRBV12-4, the J call TRBJ1-1, with TRBD1 matching 9 bases. The CDR3 is 13 amino acids. V was clipped by 5 bases and J by 4 bases; unmatched bases: 2. CDR3 in amino acids: CASSRQGVTEAFF. As DNA, the CDR3 is TGTGCCAGCAGTCGACAGGGGGTCACTGAAGCTTTCTTT.

The chain links TRBV5-1 to TRBJ1-1; 9 nucleotides align to TRBD1. CDR1 is SGHRS and CDR2 is YFSETQ in the germline V gene. Unmatched junction bases numbered 2, after V lost 1 base and J lost 4 bases. The CDR3 is 14 residues long. This chain's CDR3 is CASSLRTGVTEAFF. The CDR3 DNA reads as TGCGCCAGCAGCTTGAGGACAGGGGTCACTGAAGCTTTCTTT.

V usage is TRBV18 and J usage is TRBJ2-2; TRBD2 matches at 14 bases. V lost 4 bases and J lost 5; bases outside the gene matches: 6. Germline CDR1 reads KGHSH; CDR2 reads LQKENI. This CDR3 region has 17 residues. CDR3: CASSRGTSGRRTGELFF. The CDR3 DNA sequence: TGTGCCAGCTCACGGGGGACTAGCGGGAGACGGACCGGGGAGCTGTTTTTT.

The chain recombines TRBV28 with TRBJ1-2, with D maybe TRBD1 (6 bases). This CDR3 has 16 amino acids. The V end was cut by 6 bases, the J end by 6 bases, with 23 bases between. Germline V gives CDR1 MDHEN, CDR2 SYDVKM. The CDR3 nucleotides read TGTGCCAGCAGCCGCCCCGGCCGGTTAGGGGGTGATGGCTACACCTTC. Translating gives CASSRPGRLGGDGYTF.

The chain joins TRBV6-5 to TRBJ1-1, with no clear D. Germline V lookup: CDR1 MNHEY, CDR2 SVGAGI. CDR3 length equals 15 residues. V was clipped by 0 bases and J by 5 bases, with 13 bases between them. The CDR3: CASSYSSLAHTEAFF. The DNA of the CDR3 is TGTGCCAGCAGTTACTCATCGTTGGCACATACTGAAGCTTTCTTT.

The chain uses TRBV30 and TRBJ2-3; 9 bases line up with TRBD1. This CDR3 has 14 amino acids. The V gene's germline CDR1 is GTSNPN and CDR2 SVGIG (reference sequence). Trimming cost V 2 bases and J 3 bases; bases outside gene matches: 3. CDR3 in DNA: TGTGCCTGGAGTCCGGGACAGGGAACAGATACGCAGTATTTT. It encodes CAWSPGQGTDTQYF.

This chain uses TRBV9 with TRBJ2-1, with a tentative D call TRBD2 (6 bases). V was shortened by 4 bases and J by 7 bases, with 9 bases between the two germline ends. The CDR3 runs 12 residues. Germline CDR1 reads SGDLS; CDR2 reads YYNGEE. CDR3 nucleotide sequence: TGTGCCAGCAGCTTCCGGGGGAATGAGCAGTTCTTC. Protein: CASSFRGNEQFF. The variable domain in full, with the rest retrieved from reference TRBV9 and TRBJ2-1, is DSGVTQTPKHLITATGQRVTLRCSPRSGDLSVYWYQQSLDQGLQFLIQYYNGEERAKGNILERFSAQQFPDLHSELNLSSLELGDSALYFCASSFRGNEQFFGPGTRLTVL.